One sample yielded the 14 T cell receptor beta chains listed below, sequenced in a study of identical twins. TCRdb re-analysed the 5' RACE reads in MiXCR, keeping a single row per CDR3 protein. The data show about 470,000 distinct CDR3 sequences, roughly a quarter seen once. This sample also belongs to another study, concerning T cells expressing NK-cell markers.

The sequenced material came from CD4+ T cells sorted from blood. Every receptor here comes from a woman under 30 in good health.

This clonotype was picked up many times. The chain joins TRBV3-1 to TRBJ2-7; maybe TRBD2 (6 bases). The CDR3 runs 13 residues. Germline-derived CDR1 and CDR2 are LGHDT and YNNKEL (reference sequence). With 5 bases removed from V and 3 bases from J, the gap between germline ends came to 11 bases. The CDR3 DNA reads TGTGCCAGCAGCGTGGGACTGGTCTACGAGCAGTACTTC. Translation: CASSVGLVYEQYF.

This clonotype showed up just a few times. CDR3 nucleotides: TGTGCCAGCAGTTACCCCGGGACAAACGAGCAGTACTTC. This codes for CASSYPGTNEQYF. This chain uses TRBV6-5 with TRBJ2-7; D is possibly TRBD1 (6 bases). Germline CDR1 is MNHEY and CDR2 is SVGAGI. With 2 bases removed from V and 5 bases from J, the gap between germline ends came to 10 bases. The CDR3 has 13 amino acids.

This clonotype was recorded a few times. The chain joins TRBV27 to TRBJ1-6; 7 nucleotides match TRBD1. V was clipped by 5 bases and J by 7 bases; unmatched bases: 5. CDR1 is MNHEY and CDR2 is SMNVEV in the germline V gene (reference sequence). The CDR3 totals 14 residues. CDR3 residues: CASSNGDRNSPLHF. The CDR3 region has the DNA TGTGCCAGCAGTAACGGGGACAGAAATTCACCCCTCCACTTT.

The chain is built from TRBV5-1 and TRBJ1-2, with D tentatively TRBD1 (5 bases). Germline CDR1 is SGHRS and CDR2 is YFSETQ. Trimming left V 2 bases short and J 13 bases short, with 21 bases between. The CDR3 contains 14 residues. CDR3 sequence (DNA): TGCGCCAGCAGCTTCCCCGGGACGGGGGATTTTGGCACCTTC. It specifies CASSFPGTGDFGTF.

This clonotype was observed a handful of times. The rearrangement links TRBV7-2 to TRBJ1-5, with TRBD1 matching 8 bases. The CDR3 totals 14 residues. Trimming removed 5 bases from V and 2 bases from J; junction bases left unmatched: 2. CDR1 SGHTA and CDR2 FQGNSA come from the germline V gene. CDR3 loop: CASSADRGNQPQHF. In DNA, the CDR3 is TGTGCCAGCAGCGCGGACAGGGGCAATCAGCCCCAGCATTTT.

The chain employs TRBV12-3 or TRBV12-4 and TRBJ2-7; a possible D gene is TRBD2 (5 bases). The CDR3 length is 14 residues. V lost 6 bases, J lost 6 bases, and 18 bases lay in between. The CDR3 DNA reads TGTGCCAGCAGCCAACGGACTCTCGGCCTCGAGCAGTACTTC. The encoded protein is CASSQRTLGLEQYF.

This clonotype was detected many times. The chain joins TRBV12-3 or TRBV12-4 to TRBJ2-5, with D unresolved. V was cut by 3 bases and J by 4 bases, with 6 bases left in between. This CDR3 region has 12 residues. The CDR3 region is CASSFTGETQYF. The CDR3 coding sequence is TGTGCCAGCAGTTTTACCGGAGAGACCCAGTACTTC.

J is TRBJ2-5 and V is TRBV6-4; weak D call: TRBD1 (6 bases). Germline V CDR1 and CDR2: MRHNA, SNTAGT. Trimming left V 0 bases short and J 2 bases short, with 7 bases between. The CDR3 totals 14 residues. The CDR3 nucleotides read TGTGCCAGCAGTGACTCGGACAGTCAAGAGACCCAGTACTTC. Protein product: CASSDSDSQETQYF.

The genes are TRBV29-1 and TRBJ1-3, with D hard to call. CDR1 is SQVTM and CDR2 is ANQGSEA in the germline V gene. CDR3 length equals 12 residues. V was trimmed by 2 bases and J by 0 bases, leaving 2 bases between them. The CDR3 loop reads CSVETSGNTIYF. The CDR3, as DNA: TGCAGCGTTGAAACCTCTGGAAACACCATATATTTT. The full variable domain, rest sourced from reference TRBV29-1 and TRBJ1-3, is SAVISQKPSRDICQRGTSLTIQCQVDSQVTMMFWYRQQPGQSLTLIATANQGSEATYESGFVIDKFPISRPNLTFSTLTVSNMSPEDSSIYLCSVETSGNTIYFGEGSWLTVV.

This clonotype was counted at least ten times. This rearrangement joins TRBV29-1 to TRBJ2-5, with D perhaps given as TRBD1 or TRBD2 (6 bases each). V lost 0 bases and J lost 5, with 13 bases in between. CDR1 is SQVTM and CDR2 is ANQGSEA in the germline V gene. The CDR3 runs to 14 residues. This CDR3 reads CSVEDGLGGETQYF. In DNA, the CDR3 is TGCAGCGTTGAAGATGGTCTAGGGGGGGAGACCCAGTACTTC.

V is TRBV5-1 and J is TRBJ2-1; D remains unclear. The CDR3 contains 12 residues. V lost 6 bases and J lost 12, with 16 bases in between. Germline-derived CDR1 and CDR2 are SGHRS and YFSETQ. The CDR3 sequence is CASKGTGPGQFF. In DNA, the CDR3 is TGCGCCAGCAAGGGCACCGGGCCCGGGCAGTTCTTC.

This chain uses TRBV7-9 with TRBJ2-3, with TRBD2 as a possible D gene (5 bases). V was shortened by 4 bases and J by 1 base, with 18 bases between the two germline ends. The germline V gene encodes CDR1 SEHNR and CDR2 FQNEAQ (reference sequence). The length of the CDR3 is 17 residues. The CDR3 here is CASSSWTGSTRTDTQYF. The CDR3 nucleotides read TGTGCCAGCAGCTCCTGGACTGGGTCGACTCGCACAGATACGCAGTATTTT.

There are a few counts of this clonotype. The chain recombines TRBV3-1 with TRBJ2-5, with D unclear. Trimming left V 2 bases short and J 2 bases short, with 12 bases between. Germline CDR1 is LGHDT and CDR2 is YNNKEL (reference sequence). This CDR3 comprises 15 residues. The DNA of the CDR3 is TGTGCCAGCAGCCAATCGGACGGGCAGCAAGAGACCCAGTACTTC. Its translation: CASSQSDGQQETQYF.

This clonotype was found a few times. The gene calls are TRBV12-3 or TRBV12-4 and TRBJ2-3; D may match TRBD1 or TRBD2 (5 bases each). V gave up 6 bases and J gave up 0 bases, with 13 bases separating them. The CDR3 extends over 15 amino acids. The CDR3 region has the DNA TGTGCCAGCAGCCCCGAGGGGCGTAGCACAGATACGCAGTATTTT. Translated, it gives CASSPEGRSTDTQYF.